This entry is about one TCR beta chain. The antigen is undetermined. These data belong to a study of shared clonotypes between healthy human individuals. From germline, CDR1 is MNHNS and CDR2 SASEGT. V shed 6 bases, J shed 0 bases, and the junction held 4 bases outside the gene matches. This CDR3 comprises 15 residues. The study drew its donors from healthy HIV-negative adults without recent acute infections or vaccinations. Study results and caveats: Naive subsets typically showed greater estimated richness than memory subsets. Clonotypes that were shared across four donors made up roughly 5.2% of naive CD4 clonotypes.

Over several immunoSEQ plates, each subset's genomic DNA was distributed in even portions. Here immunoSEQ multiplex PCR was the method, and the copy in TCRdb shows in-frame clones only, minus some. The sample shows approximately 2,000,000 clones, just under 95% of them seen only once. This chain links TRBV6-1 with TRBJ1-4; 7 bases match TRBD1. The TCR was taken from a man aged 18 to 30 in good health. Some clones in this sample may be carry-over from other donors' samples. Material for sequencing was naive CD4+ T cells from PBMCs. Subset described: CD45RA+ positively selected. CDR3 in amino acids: CASRGQKATNEKLFF. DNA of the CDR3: TGTGCCAGCAGGGGACAGAAAGCAACTAATGAAAAACTGTTTTTT.